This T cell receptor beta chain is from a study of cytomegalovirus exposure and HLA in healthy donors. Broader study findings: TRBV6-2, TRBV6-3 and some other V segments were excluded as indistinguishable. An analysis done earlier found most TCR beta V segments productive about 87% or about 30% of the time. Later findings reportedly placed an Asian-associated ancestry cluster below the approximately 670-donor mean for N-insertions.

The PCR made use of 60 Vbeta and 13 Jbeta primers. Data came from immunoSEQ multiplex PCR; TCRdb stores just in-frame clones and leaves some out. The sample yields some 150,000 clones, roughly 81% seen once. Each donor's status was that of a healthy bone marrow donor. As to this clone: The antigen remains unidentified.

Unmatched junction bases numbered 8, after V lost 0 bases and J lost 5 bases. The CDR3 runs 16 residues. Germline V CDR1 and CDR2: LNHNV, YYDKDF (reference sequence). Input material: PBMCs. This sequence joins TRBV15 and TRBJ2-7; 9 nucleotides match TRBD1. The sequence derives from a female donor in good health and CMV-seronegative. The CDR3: CATSRDPGTGQDEQYF. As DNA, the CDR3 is TGTGCCACCAGCAGAGATCCAGGGACAGGGCAGGACGAGCAGTACTTC.